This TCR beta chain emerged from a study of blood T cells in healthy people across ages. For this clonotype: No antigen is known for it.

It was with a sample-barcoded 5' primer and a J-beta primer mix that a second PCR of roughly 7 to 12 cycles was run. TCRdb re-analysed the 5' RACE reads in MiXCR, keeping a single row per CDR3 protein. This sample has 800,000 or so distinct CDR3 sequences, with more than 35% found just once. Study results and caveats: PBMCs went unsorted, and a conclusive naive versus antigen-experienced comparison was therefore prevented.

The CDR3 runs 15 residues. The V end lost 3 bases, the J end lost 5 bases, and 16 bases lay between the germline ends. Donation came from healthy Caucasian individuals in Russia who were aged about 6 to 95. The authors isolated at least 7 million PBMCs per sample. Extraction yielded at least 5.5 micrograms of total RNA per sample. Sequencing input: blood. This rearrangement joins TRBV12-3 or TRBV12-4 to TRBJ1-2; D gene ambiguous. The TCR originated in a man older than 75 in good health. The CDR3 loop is CASSLGSAGAYGYTF. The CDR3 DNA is TGTGCCAGCAGTTTGGGCTCTGCAGGAGCATATGGCTACACCTTC.